This TCR beta chain was documented in a study of tumor-infiltrating lymphocytes in primary liver carcinoma. Overall study context: The patients comprised men and women between the ages of 30 and 69 years. Study-level points and caveats: Tumor region pairs showed greater overlap than either tumor-adjacent or tumor-blood pairs did.

Investigators took RNA and DNA out together from about 19-30 mg of unsorted bulk tissue. The patients, who had chronic HBV infection, were treatment-naive (untreated). Every tumor sample analyzed contained over 90% viable tumor cells. This CDR3 region has 13 residues. CDR1 is SQVTM and CDR2 is ANQGSEA in the germline V gene. Starting from approximately 500 ng of total RNA, TCR beta cDNA was produced with a primer in the constant region. Sequencing libraries for TCR beta derived from three nested multiplex PCR rounds that used slightly modified ARM-PCR. A C-beta reverse primer was combined with TRBV1-TRBV30 forward primers in the first two PCR rounds, and each round had ten to eleven cycles. TCRdb ran MiXCR on the multiplex PCR reads and lists one entry per CDR3 protein. The sample holds 100,000 to 150,000 distinct CDR3 sequences; around 64% are singletons and the top ten take roughly 7.9%. A note on this clonotype: What it binds is unknown. The junction departs from germline at one end; a sequencing error may be responsible.

The V and J genes are TRBV29-1 and TRBJ2-1, with D possibly TRBD2 on 5 matching bases. The receptor comes from a woman aged 55-69 years with primary liver carcinoma and hepatitis B virus infection. The sample was liver tumor tissue from sampling region 3. Specified subset: tumor region T3, left-lateral pole. The CDR3 sequence: CRVAVGGSNEQFF. The CDR3 nucleotides are TGCAGAGTTGCGGTAGGAGGAAGCAATGAGCAGTTCTTC.